This T cell receptor beta chain was sequenced during a study of blood T cell repertoires in COVID-19. V shed 6 bases and J shed 7 bases, with 19 bases lying between them. This CDR3 comprises 15 residues. Germline loops: CDR1 WSHSY, CDR2 SAAADI. In the original processing: Cell counts per sample came from amplifying reference gene primers. Sequencing used immunoSEQ multiplex PCR; TCRdb keeps in-frame clones, though not all of them. For V, J and clone size, that table is used; D and trimming come from the DNA. The profile shows roughly 120,000 clones, around 89% of them singletons. This clonotype was sampled from a woman aged 45-65 years with acute or convalescent COVID-19. Source material: peripheral blood. The chain recombines TRBV10-2 with TRBJ1-5, with D perhaps matching TRBD1 (5 bases). The CDR3 spells CASSPTASVGQPQHF. The CDR3 DNA sequence: TGCGCCAGCAGCCCGACAGCGAGTGTGGGACAGCCCCAGCATTTT.